The 30 T cell receptor beta chains below all came from one sample that was sequenced in a study of blood T cell repertoires in COVID-19. Only in-frame clones appear in the TCRdb table, and some are missing; sequencing was by immunoSEQ multiplex PCR. Counted here are about 60,000 clones, about 87% occurring once; the ten biggest clones make up about 1.5%. The sequenced sample was peripheral blood. These receptors were obtained from a man aged 55 to 70 with acute or convalescent COVID-19.

The rearrangement uses TRBV29-1 and TRBJ2-1; D may be TRBD2 (6 bases). This CDR3 has 16 amino acids. CDR1 is SQVTM, CDR2 ANQGSEA, per germline. Trimming removed 3 bases from V and 6 bases from J, with 21 bases in between. CDR3 coding DNA: TGCAGCGTTGAGGTGGCCCGGGGCGGGGCCCTCAATGAGCAGTTCTTC. Protein product: CSVEVARGGALNEQFF.

The chain has TRBV24-1 and TRBJ2-3, with 9 bases identical to TRBD2. CDR3 length: 14 amino acids. Germline V CDR1 and CDR2: KGHDR, SFDVKD. J lost 3 bases, V lost 6 bases, and 3 bases had no gene match. The CDR3 nucleotides are TGTGCCACCAGTCCCGGACTAGCGACAGATACGCAGTATTTT. This codes for CATSPGLATDTQYF.

As to this clone: Other DNA variants within this sample encode the same CDR3. The rearrangement joins TRBV6-5 to TRBJ1-5; TRBD1 is a possible D gene (5 bases). Germline V CDR1 and CDR2: MNHEY, SVGAGI. With 6 bases removed from V and 2 bases from J, the gap between germline ends came to 8 bases. The CDR3 has 13 amino acids. This CDR3 is CASRPGGNQPQHF. The DNA of the CDR3 is TGTGCCAGCAGACCGGGGGGCAATCAGCCCCAGCATTTT.

The rearrangement links TRBV5-1 to TRBJ2-3, with 14 nucleotides matching TRBD2. This CDR3 region has 20 residues. Unmatched junction bases numbered 15, after V lost 0 bases and J lost 6 bases. CDR1 SGHRS and CDR2 YFSETQ come from the germline V gene. In DNA, the CDR3 is TGCGCCAGCAGCTTGGGAACGAGACTAGCGGGAGGGCCCTATGGGGATACGCAGTATTTT. It is translated as CASSLGTRLAGGPYGDTQYF.

The CDR3 loop reads CASSLEGGNSNQPQHF. The CDR3 coding sequence is TGTGCCAGCAGCTTAGAAGGGGGAAATAGCAATCAGCCCCAGCATTTT. This chain connects TRBV7-2 to TRBJ1-5; D is perhaps TRBD1 (6 bases). The CDR3 loop spans 16 amino acids. Per the germline V gene, CDR1 is SGHTA and CDR2 is FQGNSA. V gave up 1 base and J gave up 0 bases, with 10 bases separating them.

This chain links TRBV2 with TRBJ2-7; 9 nucleotides match TRBD1. The CDR3 spans 14 residues. J was trimmed by 5 bases and V by 6 bases; bases with no gene match: 8. Germline CDR1 is SNHLY and CDR2 is FYNNEI. DNA of the CDR3: TGTGCCAGCAGGGAATGGACAGGGGTCCACGAGCAGTACTTC. It specifies CASREWTGVHEQYF. The variable domain in full, completed from reference TRBV2 and TRBJ2-7, reads EPEVTQTPSHQVTQMGQEVILRCVPISNHLYFYWYRQILGQKVEFLVSFYNNEISEKSEIFDDQFSVERPDGSNFTLKIRSTKLEDSAMYFCASREWTGVHEQYFGPGTRLTVT.

J is TRBJ2-6 and V is TRBV6-6, with 8 bases identical to TRBD1. The germline CDR1 and CDR2 sequences are MNHNY and SVGAGI (reference sequence). CDR3 length: 17 residues. V gave up 5 bases and J gave up 4 bases; unmatched junction bases: 10. DNA of the CDR3: TGTGCCAGCAGTCGACCCCAGGGGGCGCCGGGGGCCAACGTCCTGACTTTC. Its translation is CASSRPQGAPGANVLTF.

This clone was detected once. The V and J genes are TRBV6-1 and TRBJ2-5; 10 nucleotides match TRBD1. The trim removed 4 bases at V and 4 bases at J, leaving 9 bases unmatched. CDR1 MNHNS and CDR2 SASEGT come from the germline V gene. CDR3 length: 16 residues. CDR3 region: CASSGEGQGFRETQYF. The CDR3 DNA reads as TGTGCCAGCAGTGGTGAGGGACAGGGGTTCCGAGAGACCCAGTACTTC.

In this sample, this clone turned up a few times. The chain carries TRBV6-5 and TRBJ1-2; 8 bases align to TRBD1. The CDR3 runs to 15 residues. Germline V CDR1 and CDR2: MNHEY, SVGAGI. V dropped 4 bases and J dropped 4; count of bases not matched to a gene: 8. The CDR3 spells CASSFGQGGAYGYTF. As DNA, the CDR3 is TGTGCCAGCAGTTTTGGACAGGGTGGCGCCTATGGCTACACCTTC.

The CDR3 loop is CASSFGGMGYEQYF. Written as DNA, the CDR3 is TGTGCCAGCAGCTTCGGGGGAATGGGATACGAGCAGTACTTC. The chain carries TRBV11-2 and TRBJ2-7; D might be TRBD2 (6 bases). V shed 3 bases and J shed 4 bases, with 13 bases lying between them. The CDR3 is 14 residues long. Germline lookup yields CDR1 SGHAT and CDR2 FQNNGV. Supplemented by reference TRBV11-2 and TRBJ2-7, the full variable domain reads EAGVAQSPRYKIIEKRQSVAFWCNPISGHATLYWYQQILGQGPKLLIQFQNNGVVDDSQLPKDRFSAERLKGVDSTLKIQPAKLEDSAVYLCASSFGGMGYEQYFGPGTRLTVT.

V is TRBV5-1 and J is TRBJ2-6; TRBD1 is a possible D gene (6 bases). Germline V gene sequence: CDR1 SGHRS, CDR2 YFSETQ. The CDR3 has 15 amino acids. Trimming removed 2 bases at V and 2 bases at J, with 8 bases between. The CDR3 here is CASSFSGAGANVLTF. DNA of the CDR3: TGCGCCAGCAGCTTCTCAGGGGCTGGGGCCAACGTCCTGACTTTC.

This clone was seen more than once but under ten times. This sequence joins TRBV7-3 and TRBJ1-2; 7 bases fit TRBD1. Germline V CDR1 and CDR2: SGHTA, FQGTGA. V dropped 1 base and J dropped 6; count of bases not matched to a gene: 5. This CDR3 region has 14 residues. The CDR3 DNA reads as TGTGCCAGCAGCTTAAATCGGGACAGAAATGGCTACACCTTC. It specifies CASSLNRDRNGYTF.

In its sample, this clone was seen once. The chain recombines TRBV3-1 (or the pseudogene TRBV3-2) with TRBJ1-4; possible D gene TRBD1, 5 bases. CDR3 length: 15 residues. Germline V CDR1 and CDR2: LGHDT, YNNKEL (reference sequence). Between the trimmed V and J ends, which lost 4 bases and 7 bases, there was a span of 16 bases. CDR3 amino acids: CASSPLWGTGEKLFF. In DNA form, the CDR3 reads TGTGCCAGCAGCCCCTTGTGGGGCACGGGTGAAAAACTGTTTTTT.

V usage is TRBV5-6 and J usage is TRBJ2-5; 9 bases agree with TRBD1. V dropped 3 bases and J dropped 7; count of bases not matched to a gene: 1. CDR1 SGHDT and CDR2 YYEEEE come from the germline V gene. The CDR3 has 12 residues. CDR3 sequence reads: CASSSTGGTQYF. In DNA form, the CDR3 reads TGTGCCAGCAGCTCGACAGGGGGGACCCAGTACTTC.

This clone came up once. The chain has TRBV6-2 or TRBV6-3 and TRBJ1-1; D uncertain. CDR3 length: 14 amino acids. CDR1 is MNHEY and CDR2 is SVGEGT in the germline V gene. Between the trimmed V and J ends, which lost 7 bases and 5 bases, there was a span of 17 bases. CDR3 coding DNA: TGTGCCAGCACCCCGAACGACCCGAGGACTGAAGCTTTCTTT. It codes for CASTPNDPRTEAFF.

A single count supports this clone. V is TRBV5-1 and J is TRBJ1-1, with TRBD1 matching 7 bases. The CDR3 sequence is 13 residues long. V was clipped by 2 bases and J by 5 bases; unmatched bases: 3. Germline V CDR1 and CDR2: SGHRS, YFSETQ. The CDR3 protein is CASSLTGVTEAFF. In DNA, the CDR3 is TGCGCCAGCAGCTTAACAGGGGTAACTGAAGCTTTCTTT.

The chain combines TRBV25-1 with TRBJ1-4; 8 bases map to TRBD1. CDR1 MGHDK and CDR2 SYGVNS come from the germline V gene. This CDR3 is 16 amino acids long. V lost 4 bases, J lost 3 bases, and 7 bases stayed unmatched. CDR3 bases: TGTGCCAGCAGTGCCTGGACAGGGAAAGCTAATGAAAAACTGTTTTTT. This sequence encodes CASSAWTGKANEKLFF. The variable domain in full, with the rest retrieved from reference TRBV25-1 and TRBJ1-4, is EADIYQTPRYLVIGTGKKITLECSQTMGHDKMYWYQQDPGMELHLIHYSYGVNSTEKGDLSSESTVSRIRTEHFPLTLESARPSHTSQYLCASSAWTGKANEKLFFGSGTQLSVL.

The rearrangement links TRBV15 to TRBJ2-3, with 14 nucleotides matching TRBD2. Trimming at V came to 2 bases and at J to 8 bases, leaving 12 bases not matched to a gene. Looked up from germline, CDR1 is LNHNV and CDR2 is YYDKDF (reference sequence). The CDR3 spans 18 residues. The CDR3 here is CATSRSGTSGSVHGTQYF. The DNA of the CDR3 is TGTGCCACCAGCAGATCCGGGACTAGCGGGAGTGTTCACGGTACGCAGTATTTT.

This chain links TRBV10-2 with TRBJ1-1, with unresolved D. Trimming left V 3 bases short and J 4 bases short, with 9 bases between. The CDR3 contains 13 residues. Per germline, CDR1 WSHSY and CDR2 SAAADI. CDR3: CASSEKSVTEAFF. The CDR3 nucleotides are TGCGCCAGCAGTGAAAAAAGCGTCACTGAAGCTTTCTTT.

This clone was picked up one time. The V gene is TRBV19, the J gene TRBJ2-2; TRBD2 agrees at 7 bases. The ends lost 3 bases at V and 6 bases at J; junction bases unmatched: 1. CDR1 is LNHDA, CDR2 SQIVND, per germline (reference sequence). The CDR3 extends over 13 amino acids. The CDR3, as DNA: TGTGCCAGTAGTATCGCGGGGGCCGGGGAGCTGTTTTTT. Translating gives CASSIAGAGELFF.

The rearrangement joins TRBV5-4 to TRBJ2-4; a weak D match, TRBD1 (6 bases). The CDR3 covers 15 residues. V was cut by 3 bases and J by 3 bases, with 13 bases left in between. CDR1 is SGHNT, CDR2 YYREEE, per germline (reference sequence). The CDR3: CASSSQGRDKNIQYF. In DNA form, the CDR3 reads TGTGCCAGCAGCTCTCAGGGGAGAGACAAAAACATTCAGTACTTC.

This clone has a single count. The chain recombines TRBV29-1 with TRBJ2-7; the D gene is possibly TRBD2 (6 bases). V dropped 0 bases and J dropped 3 bases, with 18 bases sitting between them. The CDR3 spans 16 residues. CDR1 is SQVTM, CDR2 ANQGSEA, per germline. The CDR3 sequence: CSVEDQASAGSYEQYF. The CDR3 nucleotides are TGCAGCGTTGAAGATCAGGCTAGCGCCGGGAGCTACGAGCAGTACTTC.

The gene calls are TRBV5-1 and TRBJ2-7, with 8 bases that match TRBD1. V was pared by 4 bases and J by 5 bases, with 8 bases of the junction left unmatched. CDR1 is SGHRS and CDR2 is YFSETQ in the germline V gene. CDR3 length: 14 residues. In nucleotides, the CDR3 is TGCGCCAGCAGCCGGACAGGGTCAACACACGAGCAGTACTTC. Encoded protein: CASSRTGSTHEQYF.

The V and J genes are TRBV4-3 and TRBJ2-7, with a possible D match to TRBD1 (6 bases). The germline gives CDR1 LGHNA, CDR2 YSLEER. The CDR3 length is 14 residues. V was cut by 0 bases and J by 2 bases, with 8 bases left in between. The CDR3: CASSQDRTAYEQYF. In nucleotides, the CDR3 is TGCGCCAGCAGCCAAGATCGGACAGCCTACGAGCAGTACTTC.

V is TRBV5-1 and J is TRBJ2-7; 7 bases fit TRBD1. There are 15 residues in the CDR3. V lost 2 bases, J lost 2 bases, and 7 bases stayed unmatched. Germline V gene sequence: CDR1 SGHRS, CDR2 YFSETQ. The CDR3 protein is CASSFAGTATYEQYF. In DNA form, the CDR3 reads TGCGCCAGCAGCTTCGCCGGGACAGCAACCTACGAGCAGTACTTC.

This chain uses TRBV19 with TRBJ1-3, with TRBD1 matching over 7 bases. There are 15 residues in the CDR3. Looked up from germline, CDR1 is LNHDA and CDR2 is SQIVND (reference sequence). Trimming cost V 7 bases and J 0 bases; bases outside gene matches: 6. The CDR3 protein is CASTPGQSSGNTIYF. CDR3 DNA: TGTGCCAGTACCCCGGGACAGTCCTCTGGAAACACCATATATTTT.

This clone was seen a handful of times. The rearrangement joins TRBV7-9 to TRBJ1-2, with D hard to call. The V end lost 5 bases, the J end lost 4 bases, and 5 bases lay between the germline ends. This CDR3 spans 11 amino acids. In germline, CDR1 is SEHNR, CDR2 FQNEAQ (reference sequence). CDR3 coding DNA: TGTGCCAGCAGCCCCCTCTATGGCTACACCTTC. Its translation: CASSPLYGYTF. The variable domain in full, with the rest retrieved from reference TRBV7-9 and TRBJ1-2, is DTGVSQNPRHKITKRGQNVTFRCDPISEHNRLYWYRQTLGQGPEFLTYFQNEAQLEKSRLLSDRFSAERPKGSFSTLEIQRTEQGDSAMYLCASSPLYGYTFGSGTRLTVV.

The chain is built from TRBV18 and TRBJ2-5, with TRBD2 matching 7 bases. Trimming at V came to 0 bases and at J to 5 bases, leaving 9 bases not matched to a gene. Germline CDR1 reads KGHSH; CDR2 reads LQKENI. This CDR3 spans 16 amino acids. The CDR3 nucleotides are TGTGCCAGCTCACCACCCGACGCGGGAGCGGGGGAGACCCAGTACTTC. Translated, it gives CASSPPDAGAGETQYF. The variable domain in full, completed from reference TRBV18 and TRBJ2-5, reads NAGVMQNPRHLVRRRGQEARLRCSPMKGHSHVYWYRQLPEEGLKFMVYLQKENIIDESGMPKERFSAEFPKEGPSILRIQQVVRGDSAAYFCASSPPDAGAGETQYFGPGTRLLVL.

This chain connects TRBV3-1 (or the pseudogene TRBV3-2) to TRBJ2-7, with 9 bases fitting TRBD2. This CDR3 is 16 amino acids long. Germline V lookup: CDR1 LGHDT, CDR2 YNNKEL (reference sequence). V dropped 4 bases and J dropped 6; count of bases not matched to a gene: 13. The CDR3 sequence: CASSPREGGRAVEQYF. The CDR3 DNA is TGTGCCAGCAGCCCGCGGGAGGGCGGGAGAGCAGTCGAGCAGTACTTC.

The rearrangement joins TRBV28 to TRBJ1-4; 8 nucleotides line up with TRBD1. The junction had 9 bases not matched to a gene; V was cut back by 5 bases and J by 7 bases. Germline assignment: CDR1 MDHEN and CDR2 SYDVKM. CDR3 size: 15 residues. CDR3 bases: TGTGCCAGCAGTCCACAGGGGGGGGGTGGTGAAAAACTGTTTTTT. This encodes CASSPQGGGGEKLFF.